The TCR beta chain under discussion was sequenced for a study of cytomegalovirus exposure and HLA in healthy donors. CDR1 and CDR2 (germline): SGHRS, YFSETQ. Trimming took off 0 bases at V and 3 bases at J, with 13 bases between the two ends. This CDR3 is built from 16 residues. This clone was observed a single time. The donors belonged to the roughly 110-subject validation cohort, separate from the roughly 670-subject first cohort. Some clones are missing from TCRdb's copy, which holds only in-frame ones; the method was immunoSEQ multiplex PCR. The sample includes 100,000 to 150,000 clones, around 90% of them seen just once.

This TCR derives from a woman aged 18-29 years in good health and CMV-seronegative. The chain combines TRBV5-1 with TRBJ2-1; TRBD1 might be the D (6 bases). Sequencing was carried out using PBMCs. The CDR3 here is CASSLVSRGGYNEQFF. CDR3 coding DNA: TGCGCCAGCAGCTTGGTGAGCAGGGGTGGCTACAATGAGCAGTTCTTC.